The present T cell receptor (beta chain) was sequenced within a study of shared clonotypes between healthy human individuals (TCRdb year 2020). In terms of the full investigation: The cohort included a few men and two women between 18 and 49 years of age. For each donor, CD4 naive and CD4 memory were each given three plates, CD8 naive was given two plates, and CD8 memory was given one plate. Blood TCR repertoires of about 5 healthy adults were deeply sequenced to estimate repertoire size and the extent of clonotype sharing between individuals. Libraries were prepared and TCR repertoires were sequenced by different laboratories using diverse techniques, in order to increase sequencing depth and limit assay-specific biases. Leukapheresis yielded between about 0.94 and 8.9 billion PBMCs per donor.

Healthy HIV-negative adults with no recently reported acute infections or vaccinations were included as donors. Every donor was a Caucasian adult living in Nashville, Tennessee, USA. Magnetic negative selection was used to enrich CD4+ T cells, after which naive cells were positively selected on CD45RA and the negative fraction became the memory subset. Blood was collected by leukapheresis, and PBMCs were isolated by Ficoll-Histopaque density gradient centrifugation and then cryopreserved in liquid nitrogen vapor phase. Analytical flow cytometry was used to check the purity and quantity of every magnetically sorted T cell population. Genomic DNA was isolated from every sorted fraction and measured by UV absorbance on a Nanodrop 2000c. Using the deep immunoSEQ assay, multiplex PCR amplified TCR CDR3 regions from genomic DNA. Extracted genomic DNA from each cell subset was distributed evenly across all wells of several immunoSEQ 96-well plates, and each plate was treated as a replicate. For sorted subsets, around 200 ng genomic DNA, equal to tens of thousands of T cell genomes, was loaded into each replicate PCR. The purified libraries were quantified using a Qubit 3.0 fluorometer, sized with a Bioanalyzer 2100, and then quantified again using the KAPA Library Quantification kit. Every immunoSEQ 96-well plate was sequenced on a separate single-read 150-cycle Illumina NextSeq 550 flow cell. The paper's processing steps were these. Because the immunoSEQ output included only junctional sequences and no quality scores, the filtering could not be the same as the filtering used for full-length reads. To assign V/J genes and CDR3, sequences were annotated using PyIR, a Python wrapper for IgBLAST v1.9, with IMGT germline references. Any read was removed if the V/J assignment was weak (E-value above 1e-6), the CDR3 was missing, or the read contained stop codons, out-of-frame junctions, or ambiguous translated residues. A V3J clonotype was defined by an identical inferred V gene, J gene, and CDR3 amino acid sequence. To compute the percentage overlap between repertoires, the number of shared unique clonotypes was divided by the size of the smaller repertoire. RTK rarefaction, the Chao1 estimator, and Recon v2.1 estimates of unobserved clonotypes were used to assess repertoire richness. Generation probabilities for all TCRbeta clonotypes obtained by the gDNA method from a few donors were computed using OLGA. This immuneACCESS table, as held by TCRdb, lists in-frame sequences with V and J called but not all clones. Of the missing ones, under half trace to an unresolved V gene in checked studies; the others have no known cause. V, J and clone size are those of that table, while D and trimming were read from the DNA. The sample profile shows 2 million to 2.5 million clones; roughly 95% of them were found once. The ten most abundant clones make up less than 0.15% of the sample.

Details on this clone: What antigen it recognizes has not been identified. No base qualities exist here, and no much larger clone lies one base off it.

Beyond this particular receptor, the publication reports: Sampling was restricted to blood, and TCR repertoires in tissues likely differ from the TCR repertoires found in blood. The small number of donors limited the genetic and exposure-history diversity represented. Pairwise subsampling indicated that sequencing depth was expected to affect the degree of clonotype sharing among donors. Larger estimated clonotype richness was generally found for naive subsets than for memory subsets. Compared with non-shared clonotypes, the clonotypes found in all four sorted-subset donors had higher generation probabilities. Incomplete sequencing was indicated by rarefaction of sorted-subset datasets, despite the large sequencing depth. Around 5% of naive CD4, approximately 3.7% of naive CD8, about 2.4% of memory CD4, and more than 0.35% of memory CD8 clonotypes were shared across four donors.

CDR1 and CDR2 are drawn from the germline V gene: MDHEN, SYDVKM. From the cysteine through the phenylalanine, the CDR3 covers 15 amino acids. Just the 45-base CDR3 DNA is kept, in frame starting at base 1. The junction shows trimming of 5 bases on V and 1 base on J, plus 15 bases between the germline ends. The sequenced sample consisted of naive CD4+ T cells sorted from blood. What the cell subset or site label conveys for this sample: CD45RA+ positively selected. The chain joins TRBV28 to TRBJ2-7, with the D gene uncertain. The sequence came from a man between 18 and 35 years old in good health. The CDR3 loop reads CASSRTGKRSYEQYF. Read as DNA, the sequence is TGTGCCAGCAGTAGGACCGGAAAACGATCCTACGAGCAGTACTTC. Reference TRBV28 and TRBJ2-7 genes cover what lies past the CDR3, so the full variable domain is DVKVTQSSRYLVKRTGEKVFLECVQDMDHENMFWYRQDPGLGLRLIYFSYDVKMKEKGDIPEGYSVSREKKERFSLILESASTNQTSMYLCASSRTGKRSYEQYFGPGTRLTVT.